A single sample is the source of the 18 T cell receptor beta chains below, sequenced in a study of T cell repertoires in cytomegalovirus infection. MiXCR was run by TCRdb on the reads, yielding one entry per CDR3 protein. The sample contains 550,000 to 850,000 distinct CDR3 sequences, about 33% of which appear only once. The antigens these receptors bind are not known. The sample consisted of cultured PBMCs, taken from culture after CMV antigen stimulation. The receptors stem from a human donor in good health (CMV status not recorded). Some clones in this sample may be carry-over from other donors' samples.

This clonotype was counted only a few times. The V call is TRBV6-2 or TRBV6-3, the J call TRBJ2-7; maybe TRBD2 (5 bases). The V gene lost 7 bases and the J gene lost 3 bases, with 16 bases spanning the gap. CDR1 and CDR2 from the germline V gene are MNHEY and SVGEGT. This CDR3 has 14 amino acids. As DNA, the CDR3 is TGTGCCAGCACCCGGACTCCTAGCCACTACGAGCAGTACTTC. Protein sequence: CASTRTPSHYEQYF.

This clonotype was detected ten times or more. This chain uses TRBV20-1 with TRBJ2-1; D gene uncertain. The CDR3 runs 12 residues. Trimming took off 4 bases at V and 4 bases at J, with 8 bases between the two ends. CDR1 is DFQATT and CDR2 is SNEGSKA in the germline V gene (reference sequence). The CDR3, as DNA: TGCAGTGCTATGAGAGGTTACAATGAGCAGTTCTTC. Amino acid sequence: CSAMRGYNEQFF.

This clonotype was recorded a few times. The chain links TRBV7-9 to TRBJ2-1; D is possibly TRBD2 (6 bases). Trimming removed 9 bases from V and 3 bases from J, with 12 bases in between. This CDR3 is built from 13 residues. Germline CDR1 is SEHNR and CDR2 is FQNEAQ (reference sequence). The CDR3 spells CASLRGNYNEQFF. For the CDR3, the DNA is TGTGCCAGTCTACGGGGGAACTACAATGAGCAGTTCTTC.

This clonotype turned up a few times. The rearrangement uses TRBV7-6 and TRBJ2-1; D unclear. There are 15 residues in the CDR3. Germline assignment: CDR1 SGHVS and CDR2 FNYEAQ. Between the trimmed V and J ends, which lost 1 base and 8 bases, there was a span of 15 bases. The CDR3: CASSLGRFGIHEQFF. The CDR3 coding sequence is TGTGCCAGCAGCTTAGGAAGGTTCGGCATCCATGAGCAGTTCTTC.

The chain couples TRBV6-6 to TRBJ2-3; no clear D. V dropped 6 bases and J dropped 1 base, with 14 bases sitting between them. Germline CDR1 and CDR2: MNHNY and SVGAGI (reference sequence). The CDR3 has 15 residues. The CDR3 DNA sequence: TGTGCCAGCAGCATGGGCGACCGGGGCACAGATACGCAGTATTTT. It is translated as CASSMGDRGTDTQYF.

The J gene is TRBJ1-3, the V gene TRBV7-9, with a possible D match to TRBD1 (5 bases). This CDR3 region has 15 residues. CDR1 and CDR2 from the germline V gene are SEHNR and FQNEAQ (reference sequence). The V gene lost 4 bases and the J gene lost 0 bases, with 10 bases spanning the gap. CDR3 nucleotide sequence: TGTGCCAGCAGCTGGGGACTTTTCTCTGGAAACACCATATATTTT. It is translated as CASSWGLFSGNTIYF.

This clonotype was detected only a few times. This sequence joins TRBV7-2 and TRBJ2-7, with TRBD1 matching over 7 bases. V lost 3 bases to trimming and J lost 3 bases; unmatched junction nucleotides: 8. Per germline, CDR1 SGHTA and CDR2 FQGNSA. This CDR3 contains 15 residues. The CDR3 is CASSFAVGTDYEQYF. In DNA, the CDR3 is TGTGCCAGCAGCTTTGCCGTCGGGACAGACTACGAGCAGTACTTC.

The gene calls are TRBV7-9 and TRBJ2-7; the D gene is possibly TRBD2 (5 bases). The germline V and J ends were trimmed by 3 bases and 5 bases, with 11 bases remaining between them. From germline, CDR1 is SEHNR and CDR2 FQNEAQ (reference sequence). The CDR3 extends over 13 amino acids. The CDR3 sequence: CASSFLGEDEQYF. Written as DNA, the CDR3 is TGTGCCAGCAGCTTCCTGGGAGAGGACGAGCAGTACTTC.

The chain employs TRBV28 and TRBJ2-7, with D possibly being TRBD1 (5 bases). This CDR3 region has 15 residues. Per the germline V gene, CDR1 is MDHEN and CDR2 is SYDVKM. Trimming removed 4 bases at V and 4 bases at J, with 17 bases between. As DNA, the CDR3 is TGTGCCAGCAGTTCCTTCAGGGATATAGGATACGAGCAGTACTTC. As protein: CASSSFRDIGYEQYF.

There are a few counts of this clonotype. The chain employs TRBV4-1 and TRBJ1-2; D perhaps matches TRBD1 (5 bases). Trimming pared 1 base from V and 8 bases from J, leaving 14 bases between. Germline V gene data show CDR1 as MGHRA and CDR2 as YSYEKL. The CDR3 extends over 14 amino acids. Here the CDR3 DNA reads TGCGCCAGCAGCCAAGTTGGAGGGGCGCAAGGCTACACCTTC. This translates into CASSQVGGAQGYTF.

Only a few counts were recorded for this clonotype. This chain connects TRBV12-3 or TRBV12-4 to TRBJ2-7, with 9 bases lining up with TRBD1. V lost 8 bases to trimming and J lost 2 bases; unmatched junction nucleotides: 4. The CDR3 length is 13 residues. The CDR3 DNA sequence: TGTGCCAGCGGGGACAGGGACCCCTACGAGCAGTACTTC. This encodes CASGDRDPYEQYF.

The V and J genes are TRBV11-2 and TRBJ1-6; D is undetermined. V lost 5 bases, J lost 2 bases, and 7 bases lay in between. CDR3 length: 14 amino acids. Germline CDR1 and CDR2: SGHAT and FQNNGV. The CDR3 loop is CASSLLAYNSPLHF. The CDR3 nucleotides read TGTGCCAGCAGCCTTTTGGCCTATAATTCACCCCTCCACTTT.

The chain's CDR3 is CASSKPLAAGELFF. The CDR3 bases are TGTGCCAGCAGCAAGCCCCTAGCGGCCGGGGAGCTGTTTTTT. J is TRBJ2-2 and V is TRBV11-2, with 7 bases matching TRBD2. Germline trimming cut 5 bases from V and 6 bases from J; bases unmatched to any gene: 6. The CDR3 contains 14 residues. Germline CDR1 reads SGHAT; CDR2 reads FQNNGV. Together with reference TRBV11-2 and TRBJ2-2, the CDR3 gives the full variable domain: EAGVAQSPRYKIIEKRQSVAFWCNPISGHATLYWYQQILGQGPKLLIQFQNNGVVDDSQLPKDRFSAERLKGVDSTLKIQPAKLEDSAVYLCASSKPLAAGELFFGEGSRLTVL.

This chain links TRBV11-2 with TRBJ2-2; TRBD2 aligns across 9 bases. The CDR3 is 16 residues long. From germline, CDR1 is SGHAT and CDR2 FQNNGV. The J segment lost 2 bases and the V segment lost 5 bases, leaving 6 bases of the junction unmatched. The CDR3 region has the DNA TGTGCCAGCAGCCCTTATAGCGGGGGAAACACCGGGGAGCTGTTTTTT. This codes for CASSPYSGGNTGELFF.

This clonotype turned up a few times. J is TRBJ2-5 and V is TRBV27, with TRBD1 matching 7 bases. Germline loops: CDR1 MNHEY, CDR2 SMNVEV (reference sequence). The ends lost 0 bases at V and 5 bases at J; junction bases unmatched: 6. The length of the CDR3 is 15 residues. Here the CDR3 DNA reads TGTGCCAGCAGTTTATCGGAAGCACAGGGGGAGACCCAGTACTTC. Its translation: CASSLSEAQGETQYF.

This clonotype was recorded a few times. The gene calls are TRBV7-6 and TRBJ2-7; possible D gene TRBD2, 6 bases. There are 15 residues in the CDR3. Germline CDR1 reads SGHVS; CDR2 reads FNYEAQ. V dropped 5 bases and J dropped 0 bases, with 14 bases sitting between them. The CDR3 region has the DNA TGTGCCAGCAGCCCTCAGGAGGGGTCCTCCTACGAGCAGTACTTC. Protein sequence: CASSPQEGSSYEQYF.

CDR3 coding DNA: TGTGCCAGCAGCCCTAGCGGGAGGGCCGAAACAGATACGCAGTATTTT. The encoded protein is CASSPSGRAETDTQYF. The chain has TRBV7-6 and TRBJ2-3; TRBD2 agrees at 12 bases. In germline, CDR1 is SGHVS, CDR2 FNYEAQ. V was pared by 5 bases and J by 3 bases, with 6 bases of the junction left unmatched. There are 16 residues in the CDR3.

This chain joins TRBV29-1 and TRBJ2-7, with D tentatively TRBD2 (5 bases). Germline V gene sequence: CDR1 SQVTM, CDR2 ANQGSEA. The CDR3 spans 12 residues. Trimming removed 5 bases from V and 5 bases from J, with 13 bases in between. Here the CDR3 reads CSVSGGFDEQYF. The CDR3 coding sequence is TGCAGCGTTAGCGGTGGGTTCGACGAGCAGTACTTC.